The 26 T cell receptor beta chains below were found in one sample sequenced in a study of early T cells in non-severe SARS-CoV-2 infection. TCRdb reanalysed the 5' RACE reads using MiXCR and keeps one entry per CDR3 protein. The sample consists of approximately 30,000 distinct CDR3 sequences, 3.5% to 4.5% of them appearing once. The source material was whole blood. The source is an adult who was a healthcare worker with PCR-confirmed SARS-CoV-2 infection or an uninfected control (not recorded which).

The rearrangement links TRBV27 to TRBJ2-7; a weak D match, TRBD2 (5 bases). V lost 2 bases, J lost 0 bases, and 11 bases lay in between. The CDR3 has 15 residues. Germline CDR1 and CDR2: MNHEY and SMNVEV (reference sequence). CDR3 bases: TGTGCCAGCAGTTTAAGAGGGCCAAGCTCCTACGAGCAGTACTTC. Its protein product is CASSLRGPSSYEQYF.

This clonotype was seen at least ten times. The V and J genes are TRBV2 and TRBJ2-7, with unresolved D. CDR1 SNHLY and CDR2 FYNNEI come from the germline V gene. V lost 1 base and J 4 bases, leaving 17 bases between the germline ends. This CDR3 contains 16 residues. CDR3 coding DNA: TGTGCCAGCAGTGAAGTTCCAGCCACCCTTGGGTACGAGCAGTACTTC. Translating it yields CASSEVPATLGYEQYF.

This clonotype was seen repeatedly, ten times or more. The chain recombines TRBV18 with TRBJ1-1; D gene ambiguous. The CDR3 contains 16 residues. Germline CDR1 and CDR2: KGHSH and LQKENI. V lost 3 bases, J lost 0 bases, and 14 bases lay in between. The DNA of the CDR3 is TGTGCCAGCTCACCCCGCCGCAGCGGGATGAACACTGAAGCTTTCTTT. This encodes CASSPRRSGMNTEAFF. The full variable domain, completed using reference TRBV18 and TRBJ1-1, is NAGVMQNPRHLVRRRGQEARLRCSPMKGHSHVYWYRQLPEEGLKFMVYLQKENIIDESGMPKERFSAEFPKEGPSILRIQQVVRGDSAAYFCASSPRRSGMNTEAFFGQGTRLTVV.

This clonotype was seen at least ten times. The chain employs TRBV5-1 and TRBJ2-1; 10 nucleotides line up with TRBD2. After removal of 4 bases from V and 6 bases from J, the junction contained 10 bases not matched to a gene. The germline V gene has CDR1 SGHRS and CDR2 YFSETQ. CDR3 size: 16 residues. CDR3 nucleotide sequence: TGCGCCAGCAGCCCCCCCAAACTAGCGGGGACCAATGAGCAGTTCTTC. Encoded protein: CASSPPKLAGTNEQFF. The full variable domain, its missing parts supplied by reference TRBV5-1 and TRBJ2-1, is KAGVTQTPRYLIKTRGQQVTLSCSPISGHRSVSWYQQTPGQGLQFLFEYFSETQRNKGNFPGRFSGRQFSNSRSEMNVSTLELGDSALYLCASSPPKLAGTNEQFFGPGTRLTVL.

This clonotype was recorded at least ten times. The chain joins TRBV13 to TRBJ2-5, with 10 bases identical to TRBD1. V lost 4 bases and J lost 1; bases outside the gene matches: 12. The germline CDR1 and CDR2 sequences are PRHDT and FYEKMQ (reference sequence). There are 18 residues in the CDR3. The CDR3 nucleotides are TGTGCCAGCAGCTCCGACAGGGGGCAGAGTAAGTTCCAAGAGACCCAGTACTTC. This sequence encodes CASSSDRGQSKFQETQYF.

This clonotype appeared many times. J is TRBJ1-2 and V is TRBV7-8; the D gene is possibly TRBD1 (5 bases). The CDR3 is 15 residues long. The germline gives CDR1 SGHVS, CDR2 FQNEAQ. V was shortened by 0 bases and J by 4 bases, with 12 bases between the two germline ends. The chain's CDR3 is CASSLAAQAGYGYTF. As DNA, the CDR3 is TGTGCCAGCAGCTTAGCGGCACAGGCAGGCTATGGCTACACCTTC.

In its sample, this clonotype was seen many times. The rearrangement joins TRBV21-1 to TRBJ2-1; the table's D call TRBD1 went unverified against the DNA. TRBV21-1 is deemed a pseudogene. This CDR3 has 15 residues. The CDR3 here is CASSNGTGGRDEQFF. The DNA of the CDR3 is TGTGCCAGCAGCAATGGGACAGGGGGTCGTGATGAGCAGTTCTTC.

This clonotype was seen at least ten times. The rearrangement links TRBV28 to TRBJ2-7, with 7 positions matching TRBD2. In germline, CDR1 is MDHEN, CDR2 SYDVKM. Germline trimming cut 5 bases from V and 0 bases from J; bases unmatched to any gene: 4. The CDR3 is 14 residues long. The CDR3: CASSISGDSYEQYF. In DNA form, the CDR3 reads TGTGCCAGCAGTATCAGCGGGGACTCCTACGAGCAGTACTTC.

This clonotype has ten or more counts. At one end, the junction sequence differs from germline, possibly due to a read error. This chain connects TRBV27 to TRBJ2-2; D call uncertain. The germline V gene has CDR1 MNHEY and CDR2 SMNVEV (reference sequence). The CDR3 runs to 13 residues. DNA for the CDR3: TGTGCCAGCAGTTTTTTCAACAGCGGGGAGCTGTTTTTT. Its protein product is CASSFFNSGELFF.

This clonotype has a count of ten or more. The CDR3 DNA reads TGTGCCAGCAGCCCCGTTGCACAGTTTCCCTCTGGAAACACCATATATTTT. Its translation: CASSPVAQFPSGNTIYF. The chain links TRBV7-9 to TRBJ1-3; D gene unclear. V lost 5 bases and J lost 0, with 17 bases in between. The CDR3 has 17 amino acids. Germline-derived CDR1 and CDR2 are SEHNR and FQNEAQ (reference sequence). The full variable domain, completed using reference TRBV7-9 and TRBJ1-3, is DTGVSQNPRHKITKRGQNVTFRCDPISEHNRLYWYRQTLGQGPEFLTYFQNEAQLEKSRLLSDRFSAERPKGSFSTLEIQRTEQGDSAMYLCASSPVAQFPSGNTIYFGEGSWLTVV.

The table lists this clonotype with many counts. The rearrangement uses TRBV6-2 or TRBV6-3 and TRBJ1-1; possibly TRBD1 for D (6 bases). V gave up 6 bases and J gave up 0 bases, with 14 bases separating them. There are 15 residues in the CDR3. Germline CDR1 is MNHEY and CDR2 is SVGEGT. The DNA for the CDR3 is TGTGCCAGCAGACAGGGTTCGTCTCTGAACACTGAAGCTTTCTTT. Protein sequence: CASRQGSSLNTEAFF.

This clonotype has ten or more counts. This chain uses TRBV5-6 with TRBJ2-1; TRBD1 aligns across 11 bases. With 5 bases clipped from V and 4 bases from J, the junction kept 2 bases outside the gene matches. Germline-derived CDR1 and CDR2 are SGHDT and YYEEEE. CDR3 length: 14 amino acids. The chain's CDR3 is CASSRDRGYNEQFF. CDR3 in DNA: TGTGCCAGCAGTCGGGACAGGGGGTACAATGAGCAGTTCTTC.

This clonotype was seen repeatedly, ten times or more. This rearrangement joins TRBV11-3 to TRBJ2-1; 9 bases agree with TRBD1. The V gene end was trimmed by 5 bases and the J gene end by 8 bases; junction bases not matched to a gene: 4. The germline gives CDR1 SGHNT, CDR2 YENEEA. This CDR3 region has 13 residues. The CDR3, as DNA: TGTGCCAGCAGCCGGGACAGGGTCCATGAGCAGTTCTTC. It encodes CASSRDRVHEQFF.

This clonotype has ten or more counts. V gene TRBV7-6 combines with J gene TRBJ1-1; 8 nucleotides align to TRBD1. After removal of 4 bases from V and 5 bases from J, the junction contained 9 bases not matched to a gene. In germline, CDR1 is SGHVS, CDR2 FNYEAQ. CDR3 length equals 15 residues. CDR3 protein: CASSSTPDRVTEAFF. CDR3 nucleotides: TGTGCCAGCAGCTCGACCCCGGACAGGGTGACTGAAGCTTTCTTT.

This clonotype was seen ten or more times. This chain joins TRBV6-6 and TRBJ2-7, with TRBD2 as a possible D gene (5 bases). Germline V gene lookup returns CDR1 MNHNY and CDR2 SVGAGI (reference sequence). The ends were cut back, 5 bases at V and 5 bases at J, with 22 bases in the middle. The CDR3 totals 16 residues. The CDR3 loop is CASSPRAPLIPDEQYF. Here the CDR3 DNA reads TGTGCCAGCAGTCCGCGGGCCCCGTTGATCCCCGACGAGCAGTACTTC.

The table lists this clonotype with many counts. The rearrangement joins TRBV3-1 to TRBJ2-7; 10 bases match TRBD2. Germline CDR1 and CDR2: LGHDT and YNNKEL (reference sequence). Trimming removed 4 bases from V and 3 bases from J; junction bases left unmatched: 3. The CDR3 sequence is 14 residues long. The CDR3 protein is CASSRTSGNYEQYF. The CDR3 region has the DNA TGTGCCAGCAGCCGTACTAGCGGGAACTACGAGCAGTACTTC.

This clonotype was detected ten times or more. The chain uses TRBV29-1 and TRBJ1-2, with D maybe TRBD1 (5 bases). The CDR3 is 14 amino acids. Germline CDR1 reads SQVTM; CDR2 reads ANQGSEA. V was clipped by 1 base and J by 2 bases, with 11 bases between them. CDR3 loop: CSVEGRGVNYGYTF. DNA for the CDR3: TGCAGCGTTGAAGGAAGAGGGGTGAACTATGGCTACACCTTC.

There are many counts of this clonotype. DNA of the CDR3: TGTGCCAGCAGCCAAAAGGGGACCAGGGGCTACACCTTC. Translated, it gives CASSQKGTRGYTF. The chain couples TRBV3-1 to TRBJ1-2, with D perhaps TRBD1 (5 bases). V shed 2 bases and J shed 8 bases, with 12 bases lying between them. The CDR3 sequence is 13 residues long. The germline V gene has CDR1 LGHDT and CDR2 YNNKEL (reference sequence).

Ten or more counts support this clonotype. The V gene is TRBV4-2, the J gene TRBJ2-1, with D possibly being TRBD2 (5 bases). The CDR3 runs to 17 residues. Germline V gene sequence: CDR1 LGHNA, CDR2 YNFKEQ. V lost 1 base to trimming and J lost 3 bases, with 16 bases between them. For the CDR3, the DNA is TGTGCCAGCAGCCAAGGTGCCAGCGGCAAGTTCTACAATGAGCAGTTCTTC. It yields the protein CASSQGASGKFYNEQFF.

The chain recombines TRBV18 with TRBJ1-1; D ambiguous. The CDR3 covers 14 residues. Trimming removed 2 bases from V and 4 bases from J, with 11 bases in between. The germline gives CDR1 KGHSH, CDR2 LQKENI. In nucleotides, the CDR3 is TGTGCCAGCTCACCAACGAAGGTGGGCACTGAAGCTTTCTTT. Encoded protein: CASSPTKVGTEAFF.

This clonotype was detected ten times or more. This sequence joins TRBV5-5 and TRBJ2-2; D is unresolved. Germline V gene sequence: CDR1 SGHKS, CDR2 YYEKEE (reference sequence). Trimming shortened V by 5 bases and J by 6 bases, and 14 bases separated the two germline ends. CDR3 length equals 14 residues. This CDR3 is CASSGVPQSGELFF. The CDR3 DNA reads as TGTGCCAGCAGTGGGGTCCCCCAGTCCGGGGAGCTGTTTTTT. Variable domain in full (rest from reference TRBV5-5 and TRBJ2-2): DAGVTQSPTHLIKTRGQQVTLRCSPISGHKSVSWYQQVLGQGPQFIFQYYEKEERGRGNFPDRFSARQFPNYSSELNVNALLLGDSALYLCASSGVPQSGELFFGEGSRLTVL.

The genes are TRBV4-1 and TRBJ1-1; no reliable D call. Trimming removed 4 bases from V and 0 bases from J, with 9 bases in between. There are 14 residues in the CDR3. Germline V CDR1 and CDR2: MGHRA, YSYEKL. As DNA, the CDR3 is TGCGCCAGCAGCCTCTGGGCACTGAACACTGAAGCTTTCTTT. Translation: CASSLWALNTEAFF.

This clonotype was counted many times. The chain has TRBV21-1 and TRBJ2-3; the table's D call, TRBD1, has no DNA check behind it. TRBV21-1 is designated a pseudogene. The CDR3 covers 19 residues. The CDR3 spells CASSKALSRGLFETDTQYF. In DNA form, the CDR3 reads TGTGCCAGCAGCAAAGCGCTTTCCAGGGGGCTTTTTGAGACAGATACGCAGTATTTT.

There are many counts of this clonotype. This rearrangement joins TRBV5-6 to TRBJ1-2, with 9 positions matching TRBD1. The CDR3 runs 15 residues. Germline loops: CDR1 SGHDT, CDR2 YYEEEE. After removal of 5 bases from V and 0 bases from J, the junction contained 5 bases not matched to a gene. DNA for the CDR3: TGTGCCAGCAGTCCGACAGGGGGAGCTAACTATGGCTACACCTTC. The encoded protein is CASSPTGGANYGYTF.

V gene TRBV7-9 combines with J gene TRBJ2-3; D perhaps matches TRBD1 (5 bases). Germline loops: CDR1 SEHNR, CDR2 FQNEAQ (reference sequence). V was clipped by 2 bases and J by 0 bases, with 15 bases between them. There are 17 residues in the CDR3. CDR3 sequence (DNA): TGTGCCAGCAGCTTACGCCCAGGGTCGTCGAGCACAGATACGCAGTATTTT. Its translation is CASSLRPGSSSTDTQYF.

The table lists this clonotype with many counts. This chain connects TRBV5-1 to TRBJ1-6; D possibly corresponds to TRBD1 (5 bases). Per the germline V gene, CDR1 is SGHRS and CDR2 is YFSETQ. The CDR3 totals 15 residues. V was pared by 1 base and J by 5 bases, with 10 bases between. The CDR3 here is CASSLTQGNNSPLHF. Here the CDR3 DNA reads TGCGCCAGCAGCTTGACTCAGGGAAATAATTCACCCCTCCACTTT.